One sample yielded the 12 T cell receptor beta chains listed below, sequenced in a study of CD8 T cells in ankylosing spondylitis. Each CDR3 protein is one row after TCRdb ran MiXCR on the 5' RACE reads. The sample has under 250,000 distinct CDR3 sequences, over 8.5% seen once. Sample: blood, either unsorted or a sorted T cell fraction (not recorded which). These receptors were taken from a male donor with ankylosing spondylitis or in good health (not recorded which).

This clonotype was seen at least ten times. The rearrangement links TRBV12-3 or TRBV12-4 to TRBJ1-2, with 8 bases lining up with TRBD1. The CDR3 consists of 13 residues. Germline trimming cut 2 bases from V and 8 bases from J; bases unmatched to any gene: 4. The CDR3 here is CASSLQGALGYTF. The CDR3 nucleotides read TGTGCCAGCAGTTTACAGGGGGCGCTGGGCTACACCTTC.

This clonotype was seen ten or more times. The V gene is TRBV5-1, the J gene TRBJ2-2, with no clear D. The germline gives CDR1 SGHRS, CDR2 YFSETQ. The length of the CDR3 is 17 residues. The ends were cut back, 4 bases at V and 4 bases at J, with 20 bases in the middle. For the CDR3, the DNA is TGCGCCAGCAGCCAACTTGCCGGTGGGGTCGGCACCGGGGAGCTGTTTTTT. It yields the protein CASSQLAGGVGTGELFF.

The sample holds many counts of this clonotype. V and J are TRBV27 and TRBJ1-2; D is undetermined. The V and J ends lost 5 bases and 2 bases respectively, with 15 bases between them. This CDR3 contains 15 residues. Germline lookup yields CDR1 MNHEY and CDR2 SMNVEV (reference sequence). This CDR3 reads CASSASPGANYGYTF. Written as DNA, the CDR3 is TGTGCCAGCAGTGCGTCCCCCGGAGCCAACTATGGCTACACCTTC.

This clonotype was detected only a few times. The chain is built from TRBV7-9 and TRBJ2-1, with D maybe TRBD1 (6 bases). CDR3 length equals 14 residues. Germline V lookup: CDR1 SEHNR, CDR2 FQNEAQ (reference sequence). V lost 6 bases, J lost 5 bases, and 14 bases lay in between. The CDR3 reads CASRVMGADNEQFF. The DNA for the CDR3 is TGTGCCAGCAGGGTCATGGGGGCCGACAATGAGCAGTTCTTC.

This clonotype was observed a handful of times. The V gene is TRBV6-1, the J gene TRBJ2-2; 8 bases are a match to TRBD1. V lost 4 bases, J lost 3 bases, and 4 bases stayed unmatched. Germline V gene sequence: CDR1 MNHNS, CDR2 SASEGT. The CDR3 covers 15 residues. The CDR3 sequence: CASSGGTGHTGELFF. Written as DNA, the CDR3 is TGTGCCAGCAGTGGGGGGACAGGACACACCGGGGAGCTGTTTTTT.

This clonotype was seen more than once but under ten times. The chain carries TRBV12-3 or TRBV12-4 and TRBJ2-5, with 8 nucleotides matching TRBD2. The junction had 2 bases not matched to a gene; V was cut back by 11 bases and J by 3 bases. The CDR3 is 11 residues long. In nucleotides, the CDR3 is TGTGCCTCCGGGGGGGAAGAGACCCAGTACTTC. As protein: CASGGEETQYF.

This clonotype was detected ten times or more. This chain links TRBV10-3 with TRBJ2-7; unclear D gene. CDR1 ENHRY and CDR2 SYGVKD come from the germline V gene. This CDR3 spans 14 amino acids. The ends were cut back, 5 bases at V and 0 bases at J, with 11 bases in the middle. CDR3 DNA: TGTGCCATCAGTCAGGTTTCGAGCTCCTACGAGCAGTACTTC. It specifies CAISQVSSSYEQYF.

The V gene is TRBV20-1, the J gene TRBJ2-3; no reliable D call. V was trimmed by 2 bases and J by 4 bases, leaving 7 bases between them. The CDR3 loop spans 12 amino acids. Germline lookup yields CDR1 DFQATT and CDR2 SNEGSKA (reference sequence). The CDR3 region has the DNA TGCAGTGCTAGATGGACCGCAGATACGCAGTATTTT. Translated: CSARWTADTQYF.

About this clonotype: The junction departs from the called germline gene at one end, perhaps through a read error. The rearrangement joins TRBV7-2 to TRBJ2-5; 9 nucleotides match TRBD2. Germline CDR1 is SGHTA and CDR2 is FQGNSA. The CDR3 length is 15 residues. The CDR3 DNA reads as TGTGCCAGCAGCTCTGGGGCTAGCGGGGAAGAGACCCAGTATTTC. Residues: CASSSGASGEETQYF.

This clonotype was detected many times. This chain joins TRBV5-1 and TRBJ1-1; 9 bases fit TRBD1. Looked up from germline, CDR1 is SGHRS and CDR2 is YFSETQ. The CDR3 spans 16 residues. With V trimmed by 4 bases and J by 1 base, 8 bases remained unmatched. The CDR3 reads CASSTTGGVENTEAFF. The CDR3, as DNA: TGCGCCAGCAGCACGACAGGGGGTGTGGAGAACACTGAAGCTTTCTTT.

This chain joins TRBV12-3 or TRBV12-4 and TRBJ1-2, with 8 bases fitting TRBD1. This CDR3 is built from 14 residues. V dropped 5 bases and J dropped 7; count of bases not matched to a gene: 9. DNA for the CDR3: TGTGCCAGCAGTCCCCGGACAGGGTGGTTTGGCTACACCTTC. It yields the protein CASSPRTGWFGYTF.

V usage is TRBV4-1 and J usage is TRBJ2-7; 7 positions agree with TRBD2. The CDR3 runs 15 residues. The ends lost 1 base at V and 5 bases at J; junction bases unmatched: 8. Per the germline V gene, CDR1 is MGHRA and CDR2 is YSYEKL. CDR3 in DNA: TGCGCCAGCAGCCAAGTGGGCGGGGGTTTAAACGAGCAGTACTTC. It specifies CASSQVGGGLNEQYF.